This TCR beta chain was captured by sequencing in a study of OX40 agonist ivuxolimab in advanced cancers. Data came from immunoSEQ multiplex PCR; TCRdb stores just in-frame clones and leaves some out. The table includes approximately 76,000 clones, roughly nine tenths detected once. Trimming removed 0 bases from V and 16 bases from J; junction bases left unmatched: 11. Germline V gene sequence: CDR1 SGHRS, CDR2 YFSETQ. The CDR3 is 14 amino acids. Note on this clone: Its target is unknown.

Study outcomes and limitations: Fewer expanded clones were found on average in CD4+ than in CD8+ T cells.

This rearrangement joins TRBV5-1 to TRBJ2-4; 9 nucleotides match TRBD1. Sequenced here: CD4+ or CD8+ T cells sorted from blood, sampled in a trial of the OX40 agonist ivuxolimab. The sequence was collected from an adult with an advanced solid tumor such as melanoma, head and neck, liver or kidney cancer. The chain's CDR3 is CASSLEGQGVGLYF. DNA for the CDR3: TGCGCCAGCAGCTTGGAGGGACAGGGAGTGGGGTTATACTTC.